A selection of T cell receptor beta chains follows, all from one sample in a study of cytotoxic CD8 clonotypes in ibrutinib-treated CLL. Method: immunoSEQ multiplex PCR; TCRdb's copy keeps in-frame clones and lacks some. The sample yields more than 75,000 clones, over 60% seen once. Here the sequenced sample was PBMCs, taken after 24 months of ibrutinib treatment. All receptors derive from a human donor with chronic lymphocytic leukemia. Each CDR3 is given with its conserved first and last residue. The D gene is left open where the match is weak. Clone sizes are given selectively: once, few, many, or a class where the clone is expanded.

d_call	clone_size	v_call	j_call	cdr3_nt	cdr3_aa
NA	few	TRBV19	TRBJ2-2	TGTGCCAGTAGTATAGGGGGCGGCGGGGAGCTGTTTTTT	CASSIGGGGELFF
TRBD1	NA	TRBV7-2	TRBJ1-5	TGTGCCAGCAGCTTAAGACAGGGTAGTGATCAGCCCCAGCATTTT	CASSLRQGSDQPQHF
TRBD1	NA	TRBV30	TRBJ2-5	TGTGCCTGGAGGGGTACAGGGGGCGCCGGAAAAGAGACCCAGTACTTC	CAWRGTGGAGKETQYF
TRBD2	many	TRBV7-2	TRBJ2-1	TGTGCCAGCAGTTCTCTAGCGGGAGGGTACAATGAGCAGTTCTTC	CASSSLAGGYNEQFF
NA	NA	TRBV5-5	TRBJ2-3	TGTGCCAGCAGCTACGACGGGAGCACAGATACGCAGTATTTT	CASSYDGSTDTQYF
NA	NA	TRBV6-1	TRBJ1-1	TGTGCCAGCAGTGGATTTGGAGAACAGGGTCCTGAAGCTTTCTTT	CASSGFGEQGPEAFF
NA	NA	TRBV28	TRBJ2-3	TGTGCCACCGGCCACGAATTCACAGATACGCAGTATTTT	CATGHEFTDTQYF
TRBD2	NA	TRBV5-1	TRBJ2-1	TGCGCCAGCAGCCCGGGGACTAGCGGGACCAATGAGCAGTTCTTC	CASSPGTSGTNEQFF
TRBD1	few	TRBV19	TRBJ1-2	TGTGCCAGTAGTATACCGGGACAGCCAGCTGTTAACTATGGCTACACCTTC	CASSIPGQPAVNYGYTF
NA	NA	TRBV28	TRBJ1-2	TGTGCCAGCAGTTTAGTGGGGAACTATGGCTACACCTTC	CASSLVGNYGYTF
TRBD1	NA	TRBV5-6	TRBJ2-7	TGTGCCAGCAGCTTGGCCGGGACAGCGACCTACGAGCAGTACTTC	CASSLAGTATYEQYF
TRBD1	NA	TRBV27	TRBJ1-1	TGTGCCAGCAGTCAGACAGGGTCGTGGGTCACTGAAGCTTTCTTT	CASSQTGSWVTEAFF
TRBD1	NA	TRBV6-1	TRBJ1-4	TGTGCCAGCAGTGATACAGGGGCTCCGGGAAAACTGTTTTTT	CASSDTGAPGKLFF
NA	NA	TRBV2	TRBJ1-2	TGTGCCAGCAGGTTTACAGCAGTGCTGGATTATGGCTACACCTTC	CASRFTAVLDYGYTF
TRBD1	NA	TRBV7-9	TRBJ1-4	TGTGCCAGCAGCGCCCAGACAGGGCGTGAAAAACTGTTTTTT	CASSAQTGREKLFF
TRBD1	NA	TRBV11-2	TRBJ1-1	TGTGCCAGCAGCTTGACCAGGGGGCTCGACACTGAAGCTTTCTTT	CASSLTRGLDTEAFF
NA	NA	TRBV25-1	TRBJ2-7	TGTGCCAGCAGTGAAACCGGGGCATCCTACGAGCAGTACTTC	CASSETGASYEQYF
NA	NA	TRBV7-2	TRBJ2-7	TGTGCCAGCAGCCGCAATTCCGGGACGGGGGGCGGGGAACAGTACTTC	CASSRNSGTGGGEQYF
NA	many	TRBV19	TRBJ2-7	TGTGCCAGTAGTACTAGCCTGAGCTCCTACGAGCAGTACTTC	CASSTSLSSYEQYF
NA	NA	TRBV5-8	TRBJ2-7	TGTGCCAGCAGCAGGGCGCCCGACAGCTACGAGCAGTACTTC	CASSRAPDSYEQYF
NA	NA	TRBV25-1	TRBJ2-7	TGTGCCAGCAGGGCCGACGGGTCCTACGAGCAGTACTTC	CASRADGSYEQYF
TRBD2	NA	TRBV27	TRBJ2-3	TGTGCCAGCAGTTTCGGACTAGCGGGATCAGATACGCAGTATTTT	CASSFGLAGSDTQYF
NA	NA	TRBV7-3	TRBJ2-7	TGTGCCAGCAGCTTAGAGTCTGTTGGGTATTCCTACGAGCAGTACTTC	CASSLESVGYSYEQYF
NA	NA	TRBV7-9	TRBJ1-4	TGTGCCAGCAGCTTAGGGCAGTTATCAACCAATGAAAAACTGTTTTTT	CASSLGQLSTNEKLFF
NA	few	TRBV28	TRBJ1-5	TGTGCCAGCAAATTCCCAGGGGCCCGGGGTCAGCCCCAGCATTTT	CASKFPGARGQPQHF
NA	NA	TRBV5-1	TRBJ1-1	TGCGCCAGCAGCTTGGGGGTACAGGCGAACACTGAAGCTTTCTTT	CASSLGVQANTEAFF
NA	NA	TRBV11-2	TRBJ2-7	TGTGCCAGCAGCTTCAGCAGGGACTCCTACGAGCAGTACTTC	CASSFSRDSYEQYF
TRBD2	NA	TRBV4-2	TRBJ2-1	TGTGCCAGCAGCCAGCGACTAGCGGGAGGGCCTTACAATGAGCAGTTCTTC	CASSQRLAGGPYNEQFF
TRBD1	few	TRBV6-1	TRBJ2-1	TGTGCCAGCAGACCGGACAGGGGGTCTTACAATGAGCAGTTCTTC	CASRPDRGSYNEQFF
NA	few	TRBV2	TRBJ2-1	TGTGCCATCAGTGGTGGGGACCTCTACAATGAGCAGTTCTTC	CAISGGDLYNEQFF
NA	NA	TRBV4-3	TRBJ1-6	TGCGCCAGCAGCCAAGAGACAAGCGGTTCACCCCTCCACTTT	CASSQETSGSPLHF
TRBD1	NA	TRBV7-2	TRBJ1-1	TGTGCCAGCAGCTCACAGGGGGCTACGACTGAAGCTTTCTTT	CASSSQGATTEAFF
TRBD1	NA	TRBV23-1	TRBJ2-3	TGCGCCACCAGAGACCAGGGGGTGCCCACAGATACGCAGTATTTT	CATRDQGVPTDTQYF
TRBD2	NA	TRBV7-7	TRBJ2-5	TGTGCTAGCAGCTCCCTAGCGGGGGTGGGAGAGACCCAGTACTTC	CASSSLAGVGETQYF